This entry lists 7 T cell receptor beta chains sequenced from one sample in a study of blood T cell repertoires in COVID-19. Assay: immunoSEQ multiplex PCR; the TCRdb copy retains only in-frame clones and omits some. The data contain 270,000 or so clones, 81% of them singletons. Material: peripheral blood. The receptors were gathered from a woman aged 60-75 years with active or convalescent COVID-19.

The rearrangement uses TRBV6-2 or TRBV6-3 and TRBJ1-1, with D perhaps matching TRBD1 (6 bases). The CDR3 is made up of 15 amino acids. CDR1 is MNHEY, CDR2 SVGEGT, per germline. Trimming took 4 bases from V and 0 from J, leaving 12 bases between them. The CDR3 loop reads CASSFDRSLNTEAFF. DNA of the CDR3: TGTGCCAGCAGTTTCGACAGGAGCCTGAACACTGAAGCTTTCTTT.

This clone appeared a few times. V and J are TRBV3-1 (or the pseudogene TRBV3-2) and TRBJ1-1, with D possibly being TRBD1 (5 bases). The CDR3 is 12 amino acids. The V end lost 3 bases, the J end lost 7 bases, and 9 bases lay between the germline ends. The germline V gene has CDR1 LGHDT and CDR2 YNNKEL (reference sequence). For the CDR3, the DNA is TGTGCCAGCAGCCAGGGGGGGGATGAAGCTTTCTTT. Encoded protein: CASSQGGDEAFF.

This chain uses TRBV5-4 with TRBJ2-6; the D is unclear. Germline V CDR1 and CDR2: SGHNT, YYREEE (reference sequence). This CDR3 is built from 16 residues. V lost 1 base, J lost 4 bases, and 12 bases lay in between. CDR3 sequence (DNA): TGTGCCAGCAGCTTGCTTCTCGCAGTCGGGGCCAACGTCCTGACTTTC. The encoded protein is CASSLLLAVGANVLTF.

This clone was counted once. The chain has TRBV7-9 and TRBJ2-7; 8 bases agree with TRBD1. After removal of 5 bases from V and 12 bases from J, the junction contained 6 bases not matched to a gene. There are 11 residues in the CDR3. Germline CDR1 and CDR2: SEHNR and FQNEAQ (reference sequence). The CDR3 nucleotides are TGTGCCAGCAGCACGACAGGGGAGGTGTACTTC. Residues: CASSTTGEVYF.

This clone turned up a few times. This chain uses TRBV7-6 with TRBJ1-3; 9 bases agree with TRBD1. The trim removed 5 bases at V and 3 bases at J, leaving 5 bases unmatched. CDR1 and CDR2 from the germline V gene are SGHVS and FNYEAQ. CDR3 length: 15 residues. CDR3 residues: CASSPGTGSGNTIYF. In DNA, the CDR3 is TGTGCCAGCAGCCCCGGGACAGGGAGTGGAAACACCATATATTTT.

This clone occurred many times. This sequence joins TRBV3-1 (or the pseudogene TRBV3-2) and TRBJ2-7; 12 bases match TRBD1. J was trimmed by 9 bases and V by 4 bases; bases with no gene match: 13. The CDR3 spans 16 residues. Germline values: CDR1 LGHDT, CDR2 YNNKEL (reference sequence). CDR3 DNA sequence: TGTGCCAGCAGCCCTTCGGCGGGACAGGGGGCGCCCGGGCAGTACTTC. It codes for CASSPSAGQGAPGQYF.

The chain links TRBV28 to TRBJ1-3; possible D gene TRBD1, 5 bases. The CDR3 consists of 14 residues. Germline V gene data show CDR1 as MDHEN and CDR2 as SYDVKM. V was cut by 7 bases and J by 0 bases, with 10 bases left in between. CDR3 DNA: TGTGCCAGCACCTACAGGTCCTCTGGAAACACCATATATTTT. This encodes CASTYRSSGNTIYF.